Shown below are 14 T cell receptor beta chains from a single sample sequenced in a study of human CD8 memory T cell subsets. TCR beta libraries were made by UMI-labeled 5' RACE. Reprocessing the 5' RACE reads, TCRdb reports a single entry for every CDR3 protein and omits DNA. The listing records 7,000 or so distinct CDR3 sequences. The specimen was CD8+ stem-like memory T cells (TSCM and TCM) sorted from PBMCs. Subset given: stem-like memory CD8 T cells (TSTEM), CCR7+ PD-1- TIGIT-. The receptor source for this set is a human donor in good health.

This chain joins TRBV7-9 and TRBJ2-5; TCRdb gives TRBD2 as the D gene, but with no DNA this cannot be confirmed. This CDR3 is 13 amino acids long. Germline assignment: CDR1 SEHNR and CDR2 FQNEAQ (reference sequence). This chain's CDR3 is CASSFGGEETQYF.

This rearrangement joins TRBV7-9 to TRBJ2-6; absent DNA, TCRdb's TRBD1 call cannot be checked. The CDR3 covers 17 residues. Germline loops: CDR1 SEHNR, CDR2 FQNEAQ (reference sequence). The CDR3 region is CASSPPGPSSGANVLTF.

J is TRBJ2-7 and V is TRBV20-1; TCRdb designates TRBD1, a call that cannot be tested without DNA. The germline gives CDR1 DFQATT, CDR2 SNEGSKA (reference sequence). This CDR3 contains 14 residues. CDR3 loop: CSAFSGTDYYEQYF.

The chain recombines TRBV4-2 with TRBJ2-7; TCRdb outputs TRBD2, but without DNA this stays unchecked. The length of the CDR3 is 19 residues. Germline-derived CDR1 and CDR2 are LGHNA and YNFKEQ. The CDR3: CASSQDWVGPSGSSYEQYF.

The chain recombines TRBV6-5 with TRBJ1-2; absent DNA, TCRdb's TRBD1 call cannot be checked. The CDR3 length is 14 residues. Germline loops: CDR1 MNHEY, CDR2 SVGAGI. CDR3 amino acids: CASSGGTDSYGYTF.

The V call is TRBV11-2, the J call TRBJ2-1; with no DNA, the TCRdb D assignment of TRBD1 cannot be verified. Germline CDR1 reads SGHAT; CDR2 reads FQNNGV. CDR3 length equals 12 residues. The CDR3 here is CASSLVGGEQFF.

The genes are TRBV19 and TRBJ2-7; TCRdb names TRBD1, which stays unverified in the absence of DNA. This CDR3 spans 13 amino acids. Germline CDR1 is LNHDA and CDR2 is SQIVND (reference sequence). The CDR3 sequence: CASSQGITYEQYF.

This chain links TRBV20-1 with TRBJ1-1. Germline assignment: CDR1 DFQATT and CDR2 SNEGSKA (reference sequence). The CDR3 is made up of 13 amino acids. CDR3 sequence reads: CSANPGRDTEAFF.

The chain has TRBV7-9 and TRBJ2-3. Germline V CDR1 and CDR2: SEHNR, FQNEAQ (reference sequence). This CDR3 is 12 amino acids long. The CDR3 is CASSPLKSTQYF. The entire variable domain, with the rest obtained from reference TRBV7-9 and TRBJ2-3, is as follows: DTGVSQNPRHKITKRGQNVTFRCDPISEHNRLYWYRQTLGQGPEFLTYFQNEAQLEKSRLLSDRFSAERPKGSFSTLEIQRTEQGDSAMYLCASSPLKSTQYFGPGTRLTVL.

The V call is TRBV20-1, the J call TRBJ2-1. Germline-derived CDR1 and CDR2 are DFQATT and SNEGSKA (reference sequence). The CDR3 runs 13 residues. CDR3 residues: CSARMLTANEQFF.

The CDR3 loop reads CASSWGTGNYEQYF. The V call is TRBV27, the J call TRBJ2-7; TCRdb gives TRBD1 as the D gene, but with no DNA this cannot be confirmed. Germline V lookup: CDR1 MNHEY, CDR2 SMNVEV (reference sequence). The CDR3 sequence is 14 residues long.

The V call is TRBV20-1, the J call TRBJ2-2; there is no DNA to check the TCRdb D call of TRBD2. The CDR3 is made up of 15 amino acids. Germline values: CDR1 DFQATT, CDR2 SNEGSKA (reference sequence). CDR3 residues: CSAREGGSNTGELFF.

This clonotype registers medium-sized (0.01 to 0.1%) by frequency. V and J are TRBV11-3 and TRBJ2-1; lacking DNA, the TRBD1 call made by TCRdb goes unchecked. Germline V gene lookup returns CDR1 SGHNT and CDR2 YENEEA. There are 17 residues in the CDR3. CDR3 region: CASSLESPGTGRNEQFF.

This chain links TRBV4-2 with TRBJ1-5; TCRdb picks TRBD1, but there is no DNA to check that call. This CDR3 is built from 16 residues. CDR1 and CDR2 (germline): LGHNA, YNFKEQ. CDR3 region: CASSQDRDRAIGPQHF.